This T cell receptor beta chain was obtained from a study of blood T cells in healthy people across ages. Findings and limits, study-wide: When one million T cells were used, diversity estimates were thought to be underestimates. As naive T cell percentage varied, TCR beta diversity correlated strongly with it.

With 5 bases removed from V and 4 bases from J, the gap between germline ends came to 9 bases. This CDR3 has 13 amino acids. Germline CDR1 and CDR2: SGHTA and FQGNSA. At least 5 micrograms of total RNA were extracted per sample. This clonotype was observed at least ten times. Its matching antigen is unknown. Alongside a J-beta primer mix, a sample-barcoded 5' primer served in a second PCR lasting roughly 7 to 11 cycles. TCRdb re-called the 5' RACE reads through MiXCR, storing one row per CDR3 protein. Of 380,000 or so distinct CDR3 sequences listed, 50% to 60% were seen once; the top ten hold approximately 51%.

The J gene is TRBJ1-5, the V gene TRBV7-2, with D maybe TRBD1 (5 bases). The sequence derives from a man between 60 and 75 years old in good health. The sample comprised blood. CDR3 protein: CASSTQGNQPQHF. The CDR3 DNA reads TGTGCCAGCAGCACCCAGGGTAATCAGCCCCAGCATTTT.